What follows are 10 T cell receptor beta chains derived from one specimen sequenced in a study of T cell repertoires in cytomegalovirus infection. TCRdb analysed the reads with MiXCR anew, one entry per CDR3 protein. Among about 600,000 distinct CDR3 sequences, roughly 24% were seen once, and the ten largest hold 8%. Sequencing was carried out using CD8+ T cells from PBMCs. These receptors came from a human donor in good health (CMV status not recorded). Some clones in this sample may be carry-over from other donors' samples.

Turning to this clonotype: A read error is possible here, since a much larger clone lies one base away. The chain joins TRBV27 to TRBJ1-5; possibly TRBD1 for D (6 bases). CDR1 MNHEY and CDR2 SMNVEV come from the germline V gene (reference sequence). The CDR3 loop spans 14 amino acids. The V end lost 4 bases, the J end lost 3 bases, and 10 bases lay between the germline ends. CDR3 DNA sequence: TGTGCCAGCAGTTGGGCAGGGGACAATCAGCCCCAGCATTTT. It specifies CASSWAGDNQPQHF.

This clonotype was recorded a few times. The chain combines TRBV20-1 with TRBJ1-2; D is uncertain. Trimming removed 3 bases at V and 5 bases at J, with 19 bases between. Germline V lookup: CDR1 DFQATT, CDR2 SNEGSKA (reference sequence). CDR3 length equals 15 residues. CDR3 in amino acids: CSARSPPEGLYGYTF. The CDR3 nucleotides are TGCAGTGCTAGGTCCCCTCCAGAAGGATTATATGGCTACACCTTC.

The chain is built from TRBV29-1 and TRBJ2-7; tentatively, D is TRBD2 (5 bases). The germline gives CDR1 SQVTM, CDR2 ANQGSEA. The germline V and J ends were trimmed by 6 bases and 1 base, with 10 bases remaining between them. The CDR3 covers 12 residues. CDR3 DNA sequence: TGCAGCGTGGCGGGCGGGTCCTACGAGCAGTACTTC. It is translated as CSVAGGSYEQYF.

This chain connects TRBV7-9 to TRBJ2-5; D may be TRBD1 (6 bases). Trimming cost V 5 bases and J 0 bases, with 10 bases left between them. CDR1 and CDR2 from the germline V gene are SEHNR and FQNEAQ (reference sequence). The CDR3 covers 14 residues. This chain's CDR3 is CASSRRTDQETQYF. The CDR3 DNA is TGTGCCAGCAGCCGACGGACAGACCAAGAGACCCAGTACTTC.

This clonotype occurred a few times. The CDR3 is CAISRTSGDSYEQYF. CDR3 coding DNA: TGTGCCATCAGTCGGACTAGCGGGGACTCCTACGAGCAGTACTTC. The rearrangement links TRBV10-3 to TRBJ2-7, with TRBD2 matching over 12 bases. This CDR3 region has 15 residues. The germline V gene has CDR1 ENHRY and CDR2 SYGVKD. Trimming removed 5 bases from V and 0 bases from J; junction bases left unmatched: 2.

This clonotype was seen at least ten times. The genes are TRBV7-2 and TRBJ2-7, with 9 nucleotides matching TRBD1. V was pared by 4 bases and J by 5 bases, with 6 bases of the junction left unmatched. The CDR3 spans 14 residues. The germline CDR1 and CDR2 sequences are SGHTA and FQGNSA. As DNA, the CDR3 is TGTGCCAGCAGCTCGGGACAGGGTAACGACGAGCAGTACGTC. As protein: CASSSGQGNDEQYV.

The rearrangement links TRBV4-1 to TRBJ1-1, with 7 bases lining up with TRBD1. Germline lookup yields CDR1 MGHRA and CDR2 YSYEKL. V shed 0 bases, J shed 1 base, and the junction held 5 bases outside the gene matches. The CDR3 extends over 16 amino acids. The CDR3 protein is CASSQEEGGTNTEAFF. The CDR3 coding sequence is TGCGCCAGCAGCCAAGAGGAAGGGGGCACGAACACTGAAGCTTTCTTT.

A note on this clonotype: A much larger clone differs from this one at a single base, so this may be a read error. V and J are TRBV28 and TRBJ1-1; D not certain. Per germline, CDR1 MDHEN and CDR2 SYDVKM. The CDR3 is made up of 17 amino acids. The CDR3 region is CGSSSAVISEMNTEAFF. The CDR3 DNA reads TGTGGCAGCAGTTCCGCCGTAATTTCCGAAATGAACACTGAAGCTTTCTTT.

This clonotype was found a few times. This chain links TRBV29-1 with TRBJ1-2; D is ambiguous. The CDR3 has 11 residues. Germline assignment: CDR1 SQVTM and CDR2 ANQGSEA. The germline V and J ends were trimmed by 7 bases and 5 bases, with 11 bases remaining between them. This CDR3 reads CSAEGRYGYTF. In DNA, the CDR3 is TGCAGCGCCGAAGGGCGGTATGGCTACACCTTC.

Comment on this clonotype: This clone may be a read error of a much larger clone one base away. The chain recombines TRBV28 with TRBJ2-5; weak D call: TRBD2 (7 bases). Germline-derived CDR1 and CDR2 are MDHEN and SYDVKM. This CDR3 spans 16 amino acids. The V end lost 5 bases, the J end lost 4 bases, and 20 bases lay between the germline ends. In nucleotides, the CDR3 is TGTGCCAGCAGTGGGGACGGGGGGCAGAGGGTAGAGACCCAGTACTTC. Amino acids: CASSGDGGQRVETQYF.